One TCR beta chain is described in this entry. The antigen is unknown. This sample was included in a study of CD8+ T cells in alopecia areata. RNA was isolated and reverse transcribed to cDNA, the sequencing template. The data were produced by immunoSEQ multiplex PCR, yet TCRdb's version contains in-frame clones alone and is incomplete. The repertoire includes hundreds of thousands of clones, about 60% of them detected once, and about 0.93% sits in the top ten. Germline CDR1 is SGHTA and CDR2 is FQGNSA. The CDR3 totals 14 residues. The trim removed 5 bases at V and 4 bases at J, leaving 7 bases unmatched. The treatment denotes: oral pan-JAK inhibitor, 5-10 mg twice daily. Alopecia areata patients provided lesional scalp punch biopsies and peripheral blood, both collected for the study. Findings of the study overall: Significant decreases in scalp clonality and expanded CD8+ clones followed tofacitinib treatment. Many expanded lesional clones remained in scalp and blood on tofacitinib.

V and J are TRBV7-2 and TRBJ2-5, with 7 bases lining up with TRBD2. The origin of this receptor is a human donor with alopecia areata. This material consisted of CD4+ T cells sorted from blood, taken between weeks 51 and 54, from a patient treated with tofacitinib. CDR3 coding DNA: TGTGCCAGCAGCCTCGGGGGGTCGCGAGAGACCCAGTACTTC. Protein sequence: CASSLGGSRETQYF.